This T cell receptor beta chain was captured by sequencing in a study of T cell changes during pregnancy in multiple sclerosis. Germline CDR1 is SGHVS and CDR2 is FQNEAQ. The CDR3 runs to 16 residues. Trimming cost V 1 base and J 7 bases, with 19 bases left between them. The data were produced by immunoSEQ multiplex PCR, yet TCRdb's version contains in-frame clones alone and is incomplete. The table has 53,000 or so clones, approximately 94% seen once. The rearrangement uses TRBV7-8 and TRBJ1-2, with no clear D. Material: CD4+ T cells from peripheral blood mononuclear cells, obtained in the second trimester of pregnancy. This clonotype originated in a female donor with multiple sclerosis, enrolled in a pregnancy study. CDR3 loop: CASSLDDKVGSFGYTF. DNA for the CDR3: TGTGCCAGCAGCTTAGATGATAAGGTGGGCAGTTTTGGCTACACCTTC.